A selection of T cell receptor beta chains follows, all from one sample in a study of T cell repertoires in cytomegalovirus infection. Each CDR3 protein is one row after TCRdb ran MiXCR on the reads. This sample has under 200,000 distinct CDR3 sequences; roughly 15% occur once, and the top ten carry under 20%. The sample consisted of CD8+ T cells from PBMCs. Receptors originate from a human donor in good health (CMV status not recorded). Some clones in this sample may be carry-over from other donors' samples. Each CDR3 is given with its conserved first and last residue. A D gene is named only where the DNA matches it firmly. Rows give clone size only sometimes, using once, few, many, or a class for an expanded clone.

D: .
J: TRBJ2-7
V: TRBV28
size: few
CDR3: CASSLRGWPSYEQYF
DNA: TGTGCCAGCAGTTTGAGGGGCTGGCCCTCCTACGAGCAGTACTTC

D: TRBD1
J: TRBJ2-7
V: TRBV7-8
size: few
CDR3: CASSLVAGGLGEQYF
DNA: TGTGCCAGCAGCTTAGTTGCAGGGGGCTTGGGCGAGCAGTACTTC

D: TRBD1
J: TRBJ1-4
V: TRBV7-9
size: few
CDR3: CASSFGTALWEKLFF
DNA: TGTGCCAGCAGCTTCGGGACAGCTCTTTGGGAAAAACTGTTTTTT

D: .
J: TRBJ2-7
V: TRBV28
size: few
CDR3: CASSSSSSYEQYF
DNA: TGTGCCAGCAGTTCCAGTAGCTCCTACGAGCAGTACTTC

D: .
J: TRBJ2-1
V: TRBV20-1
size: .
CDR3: CSARERGPDNEQFF
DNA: TGCAGTGCTAGAGAGCGGGGACCTGACAATGAGCAGTTCTTC

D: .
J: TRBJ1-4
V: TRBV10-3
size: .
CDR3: CAISERGLDEKLFF
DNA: TGTGCCATCAGTGAGAGGGGTTTGGATGAAAAACTGTTTTTT

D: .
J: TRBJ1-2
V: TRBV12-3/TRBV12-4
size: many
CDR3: CASSPDGDGYTF
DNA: TGTGCCAGCAGCCCCGACGGGGATGGCTACACCTTC

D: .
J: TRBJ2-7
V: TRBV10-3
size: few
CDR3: CAISEEAYEQYF
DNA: TGTGCCATCAGTGAGGAGGCGTACGAGCAGTACTTC

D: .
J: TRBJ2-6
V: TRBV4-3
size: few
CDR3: CASSQEAGSGANVLTF
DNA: TGCGCCAGCAGCCAAGAAGCAGGCTCTGGGGCCAACGTCCTGACTTTC

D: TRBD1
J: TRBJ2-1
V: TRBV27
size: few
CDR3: CASSLLGQGVYNEQFF
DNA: TGTGCCAGCAGTTTATTGGGACAGGGGGTCTACAATGAGCAGTTCTTC

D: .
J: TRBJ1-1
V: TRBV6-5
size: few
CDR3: CASSPDFAGGNTEAFF
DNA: TGTGCCAGCAGTCCGGATTTTGCCGGGGGGAACACTGAAGCTTTCTTT

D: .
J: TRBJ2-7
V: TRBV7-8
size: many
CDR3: CASSLIGEQTSYEQYF
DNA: TGTGCCAGCAGCTTAATTGGCGAGCAGACGTCCTACGAGCAGTACTTC

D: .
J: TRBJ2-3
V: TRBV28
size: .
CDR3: CASSLHSSTDTQYF
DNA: TGTGCCAGCAGCCTACACAGTAGCACAGATACGCAGTATTTT

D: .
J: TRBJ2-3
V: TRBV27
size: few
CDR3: CASSPPATSTDTQYF
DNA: TGTGCCAGCAGTCCTCCAGCGACTAGCACAGATACGCAGTATTTT

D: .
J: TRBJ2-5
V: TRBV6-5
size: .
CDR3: CASSYSDTAPKETQYF
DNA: TGTGCCAGCAGTTACTCCGATACTGCTCCTAAAGAGACCCAGTACTTC

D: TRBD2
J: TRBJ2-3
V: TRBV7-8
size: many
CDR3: CASSLAGGRAKDTQYF
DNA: TGTGCCAGCAGCTTAGCTGGCGGGAGGGCCAAAGATACGCAGTATTTT

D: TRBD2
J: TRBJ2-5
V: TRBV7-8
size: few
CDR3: CASSPGTSLSKETQYF
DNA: TGTGCCAGCAGCCCTGGGACTAGCCTATCGAAAGAGACCCAGTACTTC

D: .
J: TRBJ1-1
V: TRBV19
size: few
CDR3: CASSIDSLEAFF
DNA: TGTGCCAGTAGTATTGATAGCCTTGAAGCTTTCTTT

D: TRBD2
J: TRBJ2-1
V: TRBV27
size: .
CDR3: CASSLFAGGLNEQFF
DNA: TGTGCCAGCAGTTTATTTGCGGGAGGACTCAATGAGCAGTTCTTC

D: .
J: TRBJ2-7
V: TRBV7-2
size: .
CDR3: CASSLATDYEQYF
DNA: TGTGCCAGCAGCTTAGCGACGGACTACGAGCAGTACTTC

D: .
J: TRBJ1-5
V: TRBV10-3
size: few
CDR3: CAIQDSNQPQHF
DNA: TGTGCCATACAGGATAGCAATCAGCCCCAGCATTTT

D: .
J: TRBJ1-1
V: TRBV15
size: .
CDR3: CATSPRDGPTEAFF
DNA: TGTGCCACCAGCCCCCGGGACGGTCCAACTGAAGCTTTCTTT

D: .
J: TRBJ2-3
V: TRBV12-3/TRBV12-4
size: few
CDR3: CASSPPDTDTQYF
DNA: TGTGCCAGCAGCCCTCCGGACACAGATACGCAGTATTTT

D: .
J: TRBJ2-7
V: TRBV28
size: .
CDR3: CASSLLGYSYEQYF
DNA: TGTGCCAGCAGTTTACTCGGGTATTCCTACGAGCAGTACTTC

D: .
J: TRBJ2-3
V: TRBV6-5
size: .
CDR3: CASIGDTQYF
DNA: TGTGCCAGCATTGGAGATACGCAGTATTTT

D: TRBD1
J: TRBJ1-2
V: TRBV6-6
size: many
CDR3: CASSGQGDGYTF
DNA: TGTGCCAGCAGTGGACAGGGGGATGGCTACACCTTC

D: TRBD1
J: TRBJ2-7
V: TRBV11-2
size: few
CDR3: CASRLLRNRGYEQYF
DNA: TGTGCCAGCAGACTACTCCGGAACAGGGGCTACGAGCAGTACTTC

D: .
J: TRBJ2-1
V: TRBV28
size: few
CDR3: CASSLGRAGSQIYNEQFF
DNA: TGTGCCAGCAGTTTGGGGCGTGCAGGTAGTCAGATCTACAATGAGCAGTTCTTC

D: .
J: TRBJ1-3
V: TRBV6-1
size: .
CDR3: CASNLRAYSGNTIYF
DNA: TGTGCCAGCAACCTAAGGGCCTACTCTGGAAACACCATATATTTT

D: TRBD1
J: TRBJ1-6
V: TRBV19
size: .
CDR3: CASSPRATDRDNSPLHF
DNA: TGTGCCAGTAGCCCACGGGCCACCGACAGGGACAATTCACCCCTCCACTTT

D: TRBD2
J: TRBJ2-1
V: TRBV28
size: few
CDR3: CASSPAGDASGTYNEQFF
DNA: TGTGCCAGCAGTCCCGCAGGCGACGCTAGCGGGACCTACAATGAGCAGTTCTTC

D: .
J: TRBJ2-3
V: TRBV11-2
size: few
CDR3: CASSSHTDTQYF
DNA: TGTGCCAGCAGCTCCCATACAGATACGCAGTATTTT

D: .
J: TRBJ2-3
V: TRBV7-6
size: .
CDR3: CASSLGRVGNTDTQYF
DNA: TGTGCCAGCAGCTTAGGGCGGGTCGGGAACACAGATACGCAGTATTTT

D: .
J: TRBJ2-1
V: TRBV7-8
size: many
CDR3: CASTHEGRHHIEQFF
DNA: TGTGCCAGCACTCACGAGGGAAGGCATCATATTGAGCAGTTCTTC

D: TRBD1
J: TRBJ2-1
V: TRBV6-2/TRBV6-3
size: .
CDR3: CASSYSTGTGGDNEQFF
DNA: TGTGCCAGCAGCTACAGTACCGGGACAGGGGGGGACAATGAGCAGTTCTTC

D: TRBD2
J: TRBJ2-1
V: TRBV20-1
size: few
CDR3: CSARDWSLRRVTSGRACEQFF
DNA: TGCAGTGCTAGAGATTGGTCGTTAAGAAGGGTGACTAGCGGGAGGGCCTGTGAGCAGTTCTTC

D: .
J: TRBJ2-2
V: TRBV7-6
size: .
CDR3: CASSFIGGELFF
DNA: TGTGCCAGCAGCTTCATTGGCGGGGAGCTGTTTTTT

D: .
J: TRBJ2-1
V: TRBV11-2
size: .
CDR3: CASSLVPSPGVNNEQFF
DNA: TGTGCCAGCAGCTTAGTACCTTCCCCGGGAGTTAACAATGAGCAGTTCTTC

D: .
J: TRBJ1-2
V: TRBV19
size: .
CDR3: CASSIMVRDYGYTF
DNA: TGTGCCAGTAGTATCATGGTCAGAGACTATGGCTACACCTTC

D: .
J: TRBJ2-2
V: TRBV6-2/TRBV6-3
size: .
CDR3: CASSYVGSSNNTGELFF
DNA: TGTGCCAGCAGTTACGTGGGGTCTTCCAATAACACCGGGGAGCTGTTTTTT

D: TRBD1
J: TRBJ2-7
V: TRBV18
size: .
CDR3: CVSSPIGTGHYEQYF
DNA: TGTGTCAGCTCACCAATAGGGACAGGGCACTACGAGCAGTACTTC

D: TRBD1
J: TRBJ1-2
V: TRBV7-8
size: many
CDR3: CASSTWDRGRGVDGYTF
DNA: TGTGCCAGCAGCACATGGGACAGGGGGCGCGGGGTAGATGGCTACACCTTC

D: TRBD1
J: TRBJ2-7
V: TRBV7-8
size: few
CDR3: CASSFGTGGDYEQYF
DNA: TGTGCCAGCAGCTTTGGGACAGGAGGTGACTACGAGCAGTACTTC

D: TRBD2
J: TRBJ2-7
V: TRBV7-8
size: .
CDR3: CASSLWGGLSPYEQYF
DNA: TGTGCCAGCAGCCTGTGGGGGGGATTAAGCCCCTACGAGCAGTACTTC

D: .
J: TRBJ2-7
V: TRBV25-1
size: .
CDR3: CASSEGSGTGRSYEQYF
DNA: TGTGCCAGCAGTGAGGGAAGCGGAACCGGGCGGTCCTACGAGCAGTACTTC

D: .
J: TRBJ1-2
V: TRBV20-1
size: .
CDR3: CSARYEGDDGYTF
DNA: TGCAGTGCTAGATATGAGGGTGACGACGGCTACACCTTC

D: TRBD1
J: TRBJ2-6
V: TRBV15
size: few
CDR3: CATSRTTVQGVDSGANVLTF
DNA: TGTGCCACCAGCAGAACGACAGTCCAGGGGGTTGACTCTGGGGCCAACGTCCTGACTTTC

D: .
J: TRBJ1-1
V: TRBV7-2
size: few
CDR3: CASSTYRVTEAFF
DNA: TGTGCCAGCAGCACATACAGGGTAACTGAAGCTTTCTTT

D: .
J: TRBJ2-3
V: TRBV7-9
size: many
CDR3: CASSRLGGETTDTQYF
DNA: TGTGCCAGCAGCCGTTTAGGGGGTGAGACCACAGATACGCAGTATTTT

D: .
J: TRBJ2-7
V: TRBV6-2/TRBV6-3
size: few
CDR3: CASTRHSYEQYF
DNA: TGTGCCAGCACCCGACATTCCTACGAGCAGTACTTC

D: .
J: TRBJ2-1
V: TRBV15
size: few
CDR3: CATSAGDNEQFF
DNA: TGTGCCACCAGCGCTGGGGACAATGAGCAGTTCTTC

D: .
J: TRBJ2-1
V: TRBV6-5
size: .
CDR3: CARSPLGISSYNEQFF
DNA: TGTGCCCGCAGCCCCTTGGGGATAAGCTCCTACAATGAGCAGTTCTTC